This is a list of T cell receptor beta chains from one sample in a study of beta chain features in type 1 diabetes. Data came from immunoSEQ multiplex PCR; TCRdb stores just in-frame clones and leaves some out. The sample records about 900,000 clones, 17% being singletons. The sample taken for sequencing was naive CD4+ T cells from blood. The receptor set was obtained from a woman aged 18-30 years in good health. Each CDR3 is given with its conserved first and last residue. The D gene is left open where the match is weak. Part of the rows lack a size; the others show once, few, many or a class for expanded clones.

.	TRBV7-6	TRBD2	TRBJ2-1	TGTGCCAGCGATAGCGGGAGGGGCTATGAGCAGTTCTTC	CASDSGRGYEQFF
.	TRBV11-3	.	TRBJ2-5	TGTGCCAGCAGCTTAGGGGGCAGCCAAGAGACCCAGTACTTC	CASSLGGSQETQYF
few	TRBV29-1	.	TRBJ2-7	TGCAGCGCTGAAGCGGACGGTACCTACGAGCAGTACTTC	CSAEADGTYEQYF
.	TRBV11-3	TRBD2	TRBJ2-1	TGTGCCAGCAGCTCGGAGCGGGGGGCCCGGAATGAGCAGTTCTTC	CASSSERGARNEQFF
.	TRBV28	.	TRBJ1-1	TGCGCCAGCAGGGTCCAGAACACTGAAGCTTTCTTT	CASRVQNTEAFF
.	TRBV18	TRBD2	TRBJ2-1	TGTGCCAGCTCACCGCCCGGGACTAGCGGAAACAATGAGCAGTTCTTC	CASSPPGTSGNNEQFF
few	TRBV30	.	TRBJ2-2	TGTGCCTGGACGCGCGGAAGGCTGTTTTTT	CAWTRGRLFF
few	TRBV10-3	TRBD1	TRBJ1-2	TGTGCCCAAAGCCCGGGACAGGGAAAGGGAGTAGATGGCTACACCTTC	CAQSPGQGKGVDGYTF
few	TRBV9	TRBD2	TRBJ2-7	TGTGCCAGCAGCTTCCGTAGTTTAGCGGGGAGGGGCGAGCAGTACTTC	CASSFRSLAGRGEQYF
.	TRBV5-1	TRBD2	TRBJ2-2	TGCGCCAGCAGCTTGTATTCCGGAATTCTAGCGGGAGGCCTTGTGGGGCTGTTTTTT	CASSLYSGILAGGLVGLFF
few	TRBV6-5	.	TRBJ2-1	TGTGCCAGCAGCCACCGCTTAGGGGGTTACAATGAGCAGTTCTTC	CASSHRLGGYNEQFF
.	TRBV2	.	TRBJ1-2	TGTGCCAGCAGTGAAGAGGGACGGACCTGGGACTTCTTC	CASSEEGRTWDFF
.	TRBV21-1	.	TRBJ2-2	TGTGCCAGCAGCAAAGGCCGGGACAAAAGCACCGGGGAGCTGTTTTTT	CASSKGRDKSTGELFF
.	TRBV19	TRBD2	TRBJ2-1	TGTGCCAGTAGTAGCGGGAGCTCCTACAATGAGCAGTTCTTC	CASSSGSSYNEQFF
.	TRBV7-2	TRBD1	TRBJ1-3	TGTGCCAGCAGCTTAGACTACAGGGGAACTGGAAACACCATATATTTT	CASSLDYRGTGNTIYF
.	TRBV19	TRBD1	TRBJ1-1	TGTGCCAGTAGTTTCAACAGGGGGACTGAAGCTTTCTTT	CASSFNRGTEAFF
.	TRBV6-5	.	TRBJ2-7	TGTGCCAGCAGTGAAGGGCCCCCCTACGAGCAGTACTTC	CASSEGPPYEQYF
few	TRBV7-9	.	TRBJ2-5	TGTGCCAGCAGTAGGGGCAGCCAAGAGACCCAGTACTTC	CASSRGSQETQYF
few	TRBV25-1	.	TRBJ2-2	TGTGCCAGCAGGTTGAGGTCGACCGGGGAGCTGTTTTTT	CASRLRSTGELFF
.	TRBV19	TRBD1	TRBJ1-2	TGTGCCAGTAGTATGATGAGACAGGGCTATGGCTACACCTTC	CASSMMRQGYGYTF
few	TRBV19	TRBD2	TRBJ2-7	TGTGCCAGTAGGTCCGGGACTAGCGACTACGAGCAGTACTTC	CASRSGTSDYEQYF
.	TRBV28	.	TRBJ1-5	TGTGCCAGCAGTTTCATGGCAGGGCTCAGTCAGCCCCAGCATTTT	CASSFMAGLSQPQHF
few	TRBV19	TRBD2	TRBJ2-1	TGTGCCAGTAGTATCGAGGGAGGGCCTTGGAATGAGCAGTTCTTC	CASSIEGGPWNEQFF
.	TRBV7-2	TRBD2	TRBJ2-1	TGTGCCAGCAGCCTACCCGGGACTAATTGGGGCAATGAGCAGTTCTTC	CASSLPGTNWGNEQFF
.	TRBV5-4	.	TRBJ1-1	TGTGCCAGCAGCTTGGCCGTGACGAACACTGAAGCTTTCTTT	CASSLAVTNTEAFF
.	TRBV7-9	TRBD2	TRBJ2-3	TGTGCCAGCAGCTTTCAGAGGACTAGCGGGAGCACAGATACGCAGTATTTT	CASSFQRTSGSTDTQYF
few	TRBV4-2	TRBD1	TRBJ1-5	TGTGCCAGCAGCCACAGGGACAGCAGCAATCAGCCCCAGCATTTT	CASSHRDSSNQPQHF
.	TRBV19	.	TRBJ2-1	TGTGCCAGTAAGGAGACAGACTATTTCAATGAGCAGTTCTTC	CASKETDYFNEQFF
few	TRBV14	TRBD2	TRBJ2-1	TGTGCCAGCAGCAGGACTAGCGGGAGATACAATGAGCAGTTCTTC	CASSRTSGRYNEQFF
few	TRBV2	TRBD1	TRBJ1-5	TGTGCCAGCACCGGGACAGGGAGAGGCAATCAGCCCCAGCATTTT	CASTGTGRGNQPQHF
.	TRBV7-3	TRBD2	TRBJ2-1	TGTGCCAGCAGCTCCGGGCCAGCGGGAGGATATGAGCAGTTCTTC	CASSSGPAGGYEQFF
.	TRBV7-2	.	TRBJ1-5	TGTGCCAGCAGCTTAAGGGGGTTTCAGCCCCAGCATTTT	CASSLRGFQPQHF
few	TRBV7-2	TRBD2	TRBJ2-1	TGTGCCAGCAGCTATAGCGGGAGTGGTTACAATGAGCAGTTCTTC	CASSYSGSGYNEQFF
.	TRBV28	TRBD2	TRBJ2-5	TGTGCCAGCTCCCAGCCCGGGACTAGCCGGGAGACCCAGTACTTC	CASSQPGTSRETQYF
few	TRBV29-1	TRBD2	TRBJ2-3	TGCAGCGGGAGGGGTAGCGGGAGCCCAGATACGCAGTATTTT	CSGRGSGSPDTQYF